This T cell receptor (beta chain) stems from a study of cytomegalovirus exposure and HLA in healthy donors. In germline, CDR1 is MDHEN, CDR2 SYDVKM. The CDR3 sequence is 11 residues long. Trimming took 6 bases from V and 7 from J, leaving 9 bases between them. PCR amplification relied on 60 Vbeta primers (plus 13 Jbeta primers). TCRdb's copy holds only in-frame clones and misses some; the assay was immunoSEQ multiplex PCR. This table holds roughly 110,000 clones, about 84% found once. Regarding the study as a whole: Cytomegalovirus association was assigned to 170 or so TCR beta chains. Per a later analysis, HLA-associated TCR beta chains showed more clonal expansion than other, equally common TCR beta chains.

This clone was detected a few times. Antigen: not known. The V gene is TRBV28, the J gene TRBJ1-1, with TRBD1 as a possible D gene (6 bases). Sequences were obtained from PBMCs. The receptor was isolated from a man between 25 and 39 years old in good health and CMV-seronegative. The CDR3 is CASSQGIEAFF. The CDR3 nucleotides read TGTGCCAGCAGCCAGGGGATTGAAGCTTTCTTT.